This T cell receptor (beta chain) was captured in a study of cytomegalovirus exposure and HLA in healthy donors. Overall study: Earlier work reported 117 million unique TCR beta sequences from 150 million to 200 million T cells.

On this clone itself: The antigen is not known.

Overall study results and limits: Immune exposure was documented only through CMV serostatus. A likely sequencing artifact accounted for one observed cluster of highly shared sequence variants.

The PCR contained 60 Vbeta and 13 Jbeta primers. The table came from immunoSEQ multiplex PCR; TCRdb's copy has only in-frame clones and leaves some out. This listing includes tens of thousands of clones. Sequenced input: PBMCs. The clonotype comes from a woman aged 40 to 50 in good health and CMV-seropositive.

As DNA, the CDR3 is TGCGCCAGCAGCTTACTAGCGGGGGACACAGATACGCAGTATTTT. It specifies CASSLLAGDTDTQYF. The chain links TRBV5-1 to TRBJ2-3; 11 bases match TRBD2. V was pared by 2 bases and J by 2 bases, with 1 base of the junction left unmatched. This CDR3 contains 15 residues. CDR1 and CDR2 from the germline V gene are SGHRS and YFSETQ.